This T cell receptor (beta chain) was retrieved from a study of blood T cell repertoires in COVID-19. Study details: Sample material is recorded as cDNA or gDNA derived from T cells, B-cell-depleted T cells, or PBMCs.

The data were produced by immunoSEQ multiplex PCR, yet TCRdb's version contains in-frame clones alone and is incomplete. The data show about 190,000 clones, 70% to 85% seen once. V was shortened by 6 bases and J by 5 bases, with 12 bases between the two germline ends. Looked up from germline, CDR1 is KGHDR and CDR2 is SFDVKD. The CDR3 extends over 13 amino acids. The sequence came from a woman aged 50 to 60 with acute or convalescent COVID-19. The V call is TRBV24-1, the J call TRBJ2-5, with a tentative D call TRBD2 (6 bases). Sequenced input: peripheral blood. CDR3 in amino acids: CATSISGEETQYF. The CDR3 bases are TGTGCCACCAGTATCTCGGGAGAGGAGACCCAGTACTTC.